A selection of T cell receptor beta chains follows, all from one sample in a study of blood T cell repertoires in COVID-19. Using immunoSEQ multiplex PCR, the repertoire was profiled, and TCRdb retains in-frame clones only, with some absent. The sample lists roughly 41,000 clones, 85% occurring once. Sequenced material: peripheral blood. The receptors shown here come from a man aged 45 to 65 with active COVID-19. Both conserved end residues are part of each CDR3. A D gene is named only where the DNA matches it firmly. A row's size may be missing; if present it is once, few, many or a size class.

D: TRBD2; size: -; V: TRBV5-1; J: TRBJ2-3; CDR3: CASSRTSGGLTFTDTQYF; DNA: TGCGCCAGCAGCCGGACTAGCGGGGGCCTTACTTTCACAGATACGCAGTATTTT
D: -; size: -; V: TRBV5-5; J: TRBJ2-4; CDR3: CASSTGDFADIQYF; DNA: TGTGCCAGCAGCACAGGTGATTTCGCGGACATTCAGTACTTC
D: TRBD1; size: -; V: TRBV7-9; J: TRBJ2-5; CDR3: CASSGTVQETQYF; DNA: TGTGCCAGCAGCGGGACAGTCCAGGAGACCCAGTACTTC
D: -; size: -; V: TRBV18; J: TRBJ2-5; CDR3: CASSPNPLNVEAQYF; DNA: TGTGCCAGCTCACCAAACCCTCTAAATGTGGAGGCCCAGTACTTC
D: -; size: -; V: TRBV11-2; J: TRBJ2-3; CDR3: CASSLVASGTDTQYF; DNA: TGTGCCAGCAGCTTAGTAGCTAGCGGCACAGATACGCAGTATTTT
D: -; size: -; V: TRBV3-1/TRBV3-2; J: TRBJ1-6; CDR3: CASSQAAGLDSPLHF; DNA: TGTGCCAGCAGCCAAGCGGCGGGACTAGATTCACCCCTCCACTTT
D: -; size: -; V: TRBV19; J: TRBJ2-1; CDR3: CASSLGTFTYNEQFF; DNA: TGTGCCAGTAGCCTCGGGACTTTCACCTACAATGAGCAGTTCTTC
D: TRBD1; size: -; V: TRBV7-6; J: TRBJ2-1; CDR3: CASSLVTGSHNEQFF; DNA: TGTGCCAGCAGCTTAGTGACAGGGAGCCACAATGAGCAGTTCTTC
D: TRBD1; size: -; V: TRBV5-1; J: TRBJ1-1; CDR3: CASSLMGGQTNTEAFF; DNA: TGCGCCAGCAGCTTGATGGGGGGACAGACGAACACTGAAGCTTTCTTT
D: -; size: -; V: TRBV5-4; J: TRBJ2-4; CDR3: CASSLLGNAKNIQYF; DNA: TGTGCCAGCAGCTTGCTTGGCAACGCCAAAAACATTCAGTACTTC
D: -; size: -; V: TRBV7-2; J: TRBJ2-7; CDR3: CASSTQGGAYEQYF; DNA: TGTGCCAGCAGCACCCAGGGAGGAGCCTACGAGCAGTACTTC
D: -; size: large; V: TRBV28; J: TRBJ1-1; CDR3: CASTTYRQGLMNTEAFF; DNA: TGTGCCAGCACCACGTACCGTCAGGGACTCATGAACACTGAAGCTTTCTTT
D: TRBD1; size: -; V: TRBV6-5; J: TRBJ1-5; CDR3: CASSLRTGYQPQHF; DNA: TGTGCCAGCAGCCTTCGGACAGGGTATCAGCCCCAGCATTTT
D: -; size: -; V: TRBV7-2; J: TRBJ2-1; CDR3: CASSLGGANEQFF; DNA: TGTGCCAGCAGCTTAGGGGGAGCGAATGAGCAGTTCTTC
D: -; size: -; V: TRBV7-9; J: TRBJ1-1; CDR3: CASSLPQGMNTEAFF; DNA: TGTGCCAGCAGCTTACCACAGGGAATGAACACTGAAGCTTTCTTT
D: -; size: -; V: TRBV29-1; J: TRBJ2-1; CDR3: CSVEISDYNEQFF; DNA: TGCAGCGTTGAAATTAGCGACTACAATGAGCAGTTCTTC
D: -; size: -; V: TRBV19; J: TRBJ2-2; CDR3: CASSRSYTGELFF; DNA: TGTGCCAGTAGTAGGAGTTACACCGGGGAGCTGTTTTTT
D: TRBD2; size: -; V: TRBV3-1/TRBV3-2; J: TRBJ2-2; CDR3: CASSHRAGGNTGELFF; DNA: TGTGCCAGCAGCCACCGAGCGGGGGGCAACACCGGGGAGCTGTTTTTT
D: -; size: -; V: TRBV19; J: TRBJ1-2; CDR3: CASSMRGNGLRYTF; DNA: TGTGCCAGTAGTATGAGAGGGAATGGCTTGCGCTACACCTTC
D: -; size: -; V: TRBV14; J: TRBJ1-2; CDR3: CASSQGGWYTF; DNA: TGTGCCAGCAGCCAAGGAGGATGGTACACCTTC
D: -; size: -; V: TRBV7-9; J: TRBJ2-4; CDR3: CASSSRSAKNIQYF; DNA: TGTGCCAGCAGCTCTAGGTCAGCCAAAAACATTCAGTACTTC
D: TRBD1; size: -; V: TRBV11-1; J: TRBJ2-1; CDR3: CASSLADREHDEQFF; DNA: TGTGCCAGCAGCTTAGCGGACAGGGAACACGATGAGCAGTTCTTC
D: -; size: -; V: TRBV6-2/TRBV6-3; J: TRBJ2-5; CDR3: CASSFGGTSQETQYF; DNA: TGTGCCAGCAGTTTTGGGGGGACTTCCCAAGAGACCCAGTACTTC
D: TRBD1; size: -; V: TRBV2; J: TRBJ2-7; CDR3: CATQGQGGESEQYF; DNA: TGTGCCACCCAGGGACAGGGGGGGGAGAGCGAGCAGTACTTC
D: -; size: -; V: TRBV10-3; J: TRBJ1-2; CDR3: CAISSQAALDGYTF; DNA: TGTGCCATCAGTTCCCAGGCCGCCCTGGATGGCTACACCTTC
D: TRBD2; size: -; V: TRBV11-3; J: TRBJ2-1; CDR3: CASSSGGGGASLEQFF; DNA: TGTGCCAGCAGCTCGGGTGGCGGGGGGGCTAGTCTTGAGCAGTTCTTC
D: -; size: few; V: TRBV5-4; J: TRBJ1-2; CDR3: CASSLEDIFGYTF; DNA: TGTGCCAGCAGCTTGGAAGACATATTCGGCTACACCTTC
D: -; size: -; V: TRBV15; J: TRBJ2-3; CDR3: CATSRDGAIKYTDTQYF; DNA: TGTGCCACCAGCAGAGATGGGGCGATCAAGTACACAGATACGCAGTATTTT
D: -; size: -; V: TRBV19; J: TRBJ1-1; CDR3: CASSKGFGTEAFF; DNA: TGTGCCAGTAGTAAGGGGTTTGGCACTGAAGCTTTCTTT
D: TRBD1; size: -; V: TRBV7-9; J: TRBJ2-7; CDR3: CASSQFQRTGGEQYF; DNA: TGTGCCAGCAGCCAGTTCCAAAGGACAGGGGGCGAGCAGTACTTC
D: -; size: -; V: TRBV11-2; J: TRBJ2-7; CDR3: CASSLVRFYEQYF; DNA: TGTGCCAGCAGCTTAGTGAGATTCTACGAGCAGTACTTC
D: TRBD1; size: -; V: TRBV24-1; J: TRBJ1-2; CDR3: CATSDLGQGAGNYGYTF; DNA: TGTGCCACCAGTGATTTGGGACAGGGGGCCGGGAACTATGGCTACACCTTC